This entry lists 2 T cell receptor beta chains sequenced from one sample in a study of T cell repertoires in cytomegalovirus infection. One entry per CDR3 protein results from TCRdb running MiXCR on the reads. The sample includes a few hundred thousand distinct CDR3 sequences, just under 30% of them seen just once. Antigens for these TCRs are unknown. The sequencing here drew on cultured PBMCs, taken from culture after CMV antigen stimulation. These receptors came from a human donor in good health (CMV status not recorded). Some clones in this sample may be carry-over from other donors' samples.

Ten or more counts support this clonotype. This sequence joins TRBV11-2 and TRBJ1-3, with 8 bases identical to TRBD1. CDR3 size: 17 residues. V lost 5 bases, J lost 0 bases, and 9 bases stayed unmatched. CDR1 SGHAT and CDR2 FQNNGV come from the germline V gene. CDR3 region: CASSAWDRTASGNTIYF. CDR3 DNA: TGTGCCAGCAGCGCCTGGGACAGGACAGCCTCTGGAAACACCATATATTTT.

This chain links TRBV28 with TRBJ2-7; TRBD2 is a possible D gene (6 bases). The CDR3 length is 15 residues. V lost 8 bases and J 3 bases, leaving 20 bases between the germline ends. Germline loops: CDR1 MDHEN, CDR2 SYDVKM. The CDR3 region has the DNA TGTGCCAGCCTGCGTGGAGGGGCGAGGAACTACGAGCAGTACTTC. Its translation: CASLRGGARNYEQYF.